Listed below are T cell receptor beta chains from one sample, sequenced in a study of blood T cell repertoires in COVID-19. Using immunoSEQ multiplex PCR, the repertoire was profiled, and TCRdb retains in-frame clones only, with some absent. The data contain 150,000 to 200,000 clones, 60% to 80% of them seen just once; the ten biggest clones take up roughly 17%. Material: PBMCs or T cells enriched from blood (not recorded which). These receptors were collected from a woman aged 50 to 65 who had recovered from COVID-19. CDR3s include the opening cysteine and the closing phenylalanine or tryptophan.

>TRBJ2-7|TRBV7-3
CASSLSGTGGFYEQYF
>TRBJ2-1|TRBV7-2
CASSLGDNEQFF
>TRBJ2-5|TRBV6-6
CASMRAGGETQYF
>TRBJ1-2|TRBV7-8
CASSSGQLYGYTF
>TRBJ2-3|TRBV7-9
CASSLFRGNTDTQYF
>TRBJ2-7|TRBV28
CASSFSGTASYEQYF
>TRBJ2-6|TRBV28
CASSLEGVTGANVLTF
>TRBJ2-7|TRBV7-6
CASSQGRAGRYEQYF
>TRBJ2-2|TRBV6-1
CASSEWRVAGELFF
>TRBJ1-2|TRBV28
CASLSNYGYTF
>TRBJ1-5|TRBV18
CASSPPGRARQPQHF
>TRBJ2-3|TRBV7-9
CASSPRTSGVPLDTQYF
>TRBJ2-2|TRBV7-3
CASSPSTRGELFF
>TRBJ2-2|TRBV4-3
CASSQDGGRALRGELFF
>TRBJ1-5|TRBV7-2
CASSARATDSNQPQHF